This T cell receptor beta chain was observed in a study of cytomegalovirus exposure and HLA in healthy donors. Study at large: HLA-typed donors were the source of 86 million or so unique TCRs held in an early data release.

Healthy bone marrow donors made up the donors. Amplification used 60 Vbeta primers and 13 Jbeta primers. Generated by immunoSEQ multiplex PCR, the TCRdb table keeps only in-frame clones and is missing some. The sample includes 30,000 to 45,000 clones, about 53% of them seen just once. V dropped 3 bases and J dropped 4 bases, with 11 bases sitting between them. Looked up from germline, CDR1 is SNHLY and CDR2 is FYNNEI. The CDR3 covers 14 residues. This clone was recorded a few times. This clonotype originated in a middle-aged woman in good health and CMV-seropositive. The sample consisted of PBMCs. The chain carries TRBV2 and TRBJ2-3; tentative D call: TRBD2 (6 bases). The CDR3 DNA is TGTGCCAGCAGTGAGAGCCGGAGGGCAGATACGCAGTATTTT. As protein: CASSESRRADTQYF.